Shown below are 15 T cell receptor beta chains from a single sample sequenced in a study of OX40 agonist ivuxolimab in advanced cancers. Receptor amplification or capture employed the immunoSEQ multiplex PCR assay. Held by TCRdb, this immuneACCESS table contains in-frame sequences only and omits some clones. Under half of the omission traces to an unresolved V gene where checked; the cause of the rest is unknown. The sample yields more than 10,000 clones; approximately 79% were counted once. The leading ten clones occupy over 30% of the sample. The sample in question was CD4+ or CD8+ T cells sorted from blood, obtained in a trial of the OX40 agonist ivuxolimab. These receptor sequences come from an adult with an advanced solid tumor such as melanoma, head and neck, liver or kidney cancer.

This chain joins TRBV7-8 and TRBJ2-7; the match to TRBD1 covers 9 bases. The CDR3 spans 16 residues. CDR1 and CDR2 from the germline V gene are SGHVS and FQNEAQ. The V and J ends lost 1 base and 2 bases, in that order; junction bases with no gene match: 6. The DNA for the CDR3 is TGTGCCAGCAGCTTAGAGGCGGGACAGGGAACCTACGAGCAGTACTTC. It codes for CASSLEAGQGTYEQYF.

This chain joins TRBV15 and TRBJ1-3; D not resolved. V lost 5 bases and J lost 1, with 6 bases in between. CDR1 is LNHNV and CDR2 is YYDKDF in the germline V gene (reference sequence). CDR3 length equals 13 residues. CDR3: CATSPLSGNTIYF. The CDR3 DNA follows: TGTGCCACCAGCCCTTTATCTGGAAACACCATATATTTT.

This chain connects TRBV19 to TRBJ2-3; D is perhaps TRBD2 (7 bases). Germline V gene sequence: CDR1 LNHDA, CDR2 SQIVND (reference sequence). Trimming removed 6 bases at V and 5 bases at J, with 21 bases between. This CDR3 has 16 amino acids. In DNA, the CDR3 is TGTGCCAGTAGGGCCCCTTTGGGGGAGGGGGAAGATACGCAGTATTTT. Residues: CASRAPLGEGEDTQYF.

CDR3 nucleotide sequence: TGTGCCAGCAGCCCGGGGACAGCGAACACTGAAGCTTTCTTT. Its protein is CASSPGTANTEAFF. This rearrangement joins TRBV7-9 to TRBJ1-1; 7 nucleotides agree with TRBD1. This CDR3 has 14 amino acids. Germline V lookup: CDR1 SEHNR, CDR2 FQNEAQ (reference sequence). V lost 5 bases to trimming and J lost 1 base; unmatched junction nucleotides: 4.

V and J are TRBV7-9 and TRBJ2-2; 8 nucleotides match TRBD1. Germline lookup yields CDR1 SEHNR and CDR2 FQNEAQ (reference sequence). This CDR3 has 15 residues. Unmatched junction bases numbered 7, after V lost 5 bases and J lost 5 bases. CDR3 region: CASSPAGQGTGELFF. As DNA, the CDR3 is TGTGCCAGCAGCCCGGCTGGACAGGGTACCGGGGAGCTGTTTTTT. The full variable domain, with the rest looked up from reference TRBV7-9 and TRBJ2-2, is DTGVSQNPRHKITKRGQNVTFRCDPISEHNRLYWYRQTLGQGPEFLTYFQNEAQLEKSRLLSDRFSAERPKGSFSTLEIQRTEQGDSAMYLCASSPAGQGTGELFFGEGSRLTVL.

The chain employs TRBV2 and TRBJ2-5; 13 bases fit TRBD2. V was pared by 4 bases and J by 5 bases, with 10 bases of the junction left unmatched. Germline CDR1 reads SNHLY; CDR2 reads FYNNEI. The CDR3 length is 17 residues. As DNA, the CDR3 is TGTGCCAGCAGTGTTTCGATGACTAGCGGGAGGAGTGAGACCCAGTACTTC. It is translated as CASSVSMTSGRSETQYF.

The chain is built from TRBV27 and TRBJ2-7; D possibly uses TRBD1 or TRBD2 (5 bases each). The CDR3 is 13 residues long. V was trimmed by 8 bases and J by 1 base, leaving 12 bases between them. CDR1 is MNHEY, CDR2 SMNVEV, per germline (reference sequence). This CDR3 is CASWDGESYEQYF. The CDR3 DNA reads TGTGCCAGCTGGGACGGCGAATCCTACGAGCAGTACTTC.

The V gene is TRBV6-4, the J gene TRBJ2-1; tentatively, D is TRBD2 (6 bases). This CDR3 comprises 16 residues. Deletions cut 0 bases from V and 2 bases from J, with 11 bases between. Germline loops: CDR1 MRHNA, CDR2 SNTAGT. Here the CDR3 DNA reads TGTGCCAGCAGTGACTCGGGAGGTGGGGCCTACAATGAGCAGTTCTTC. Residues: CASSDSGGGAYNEQFF.

The J gene is TRBJ2-7, the V gene TRBV5-4; possible D gene TRBD2, 5 bases. Trimming pared 5 bases from V and 2 bases from J, leaving 14 bases between. There are 14 residues in the CDR3. Looked up from germline, CDR1 is SGHNT and CDR2 is YYREEE (reference sequence). The CDR3 bases are TGTGCCAGCAGTGATACAGCCGGGGCCTACGAGCAGTACTTC. It specifies CASSDTAGAYEQYF.

This sequence joins TRBV2 and TRBJ2-1; no reliable D call. V was shortened by 4 bases and J by 8 bases, with 9 bases between the two germline ends. This CDR3 has 12 amino acids. Per the germline V gene, CDR1 is SNHLY and CDR2 is FYNNEI. The CDR3 DNA follows: TGTGCCAGCAGTGTATGGCGCGATGAGCAGTTCTTC. Translated, it gives CASSVWRDEQFF.

With respect to this clone: One junction end does not reproduce the germline sequence, and a read error may be involved. The chain links TRBV28 to TRBJ2-5; unclear D gene. The germline V gene encodes CDR1 MDHEN and CDR2 SYDVKM. The CDR3 covers 14 residues. CDR3: CAGSLVSLQETQYF. As DNA, the CDR3 is TGTGCCGGCAGTTTGGTCAGTCTCCAAGAGACCCAGTACTTC. Supplemented by reference TRBV28 and TRBJ2-5, the full variable domain reads DVKVTQSSRYLVKRTGEKVFLECVQDMDHENMFWYRQDPGLGLRLIYFSYDVKMKEKGDIPEGYSVSREKKERFSLILESASTNQTSMYLCAGSLVSLQETQYFGPGTRLLVL.

The V gene is TRBV7-9, the J gene TRBJ2-5; tentatively, D is TRBD1 (6 bases). This CDR3 has 13 amino acids. Germline V lookup: CDR1 SEHNR, CDR2 FQNEAQ (reference sequence). V lost 1 base and J lost 11, with 14 bases in between. The CDR3 DNA reads TGTGCCAGCAGCTTAGGCAGCAGGGGAGAGCAGTACTTC. It encodes CASSLGSRGEQYF.

This chain joins TRBV29-1 and TRBJ2-7, with TRBD2 identical over 7 bases. Germline V gene sequence: CDR1 SQVTM, CDR2 ANQGSEA. J lost 7 bases, V lost 6 bases, and 12 bases had no gene match. This CDR3 has 13 amino acids. CDR3 sequence: CSVVSGMWGEQYF. CDR3 in DNA: TGCAGCGTCGTAAGCGGGATGTGGGGGGAGCAGTACTTC.

This clone was recorded once. The V gene is TRBV2, the J gene TRBJ1-6; D unresolved. CDR3 length: 16 residues. V lost 1 base, J lost 0 bases, and 7 bases lay in between. The germline CDR1 and CDR2 sequences are SNHLY and FYNNEI. CDR3 bases: TGTGCCAGCAGTGAAGTGAGAAGCTCCTATAATTCACCCCTCCACTTT. It translates to CASSEVRSSYNSPLHF.

This clone was seen a handful of times. The chain employs TRBV15 and TRBJ1-2, with 9 bases aligning to TRBD1. The junction had 7 bases not matched to a gene; V was cut back by 1 base and J by 7 bases. The CDR3 contains 15 residues. Germline CDR1 and CDR2: LNHNV and YYDKDF (reference sequence). The CDR3 DNA reads as TGTGCCACCAGCAGAGGCGAACAGGGGGCTCGTGGCTACACCTTC. This translates into CATSRGEQGARGYTF.